This T cell receptor (beta chain) was recorded in a study of T cell responses to AZD1222 COVID-19 vaccine. Whole-study results and caveats: Baseline seropositivity characterized only a handful of AZD1222 recipients. Distributed over spike, vaccine-associated CD4 TCRs predominated at 160-218 and 743-854. None of the repertoires were sampled until the peak T cell response had passed. Females made up more of the donors, who were largely white British, and clonal diversity may have come out too low.

With 1 base removed from V and 13 bases from J, the gap between germline ends came to 7 bases. CDR3 length: 11 residues. Sequenced by immunoSEQ multiplex PCR; TCRdb stores in-frame clones only, minus some. The sample has roughly 81,000 clones; 65% to 90% are singletons. To note about this clone: What it binds is unknown.

This rearrangement joins TRBV12-3 or TRBV12-4 to TRBJ1-4; no clear D gene. The receptor was derived from an adult in good health. This sample comprised peripheral blood, obtained on day 0 of AZD1222 vaccination. For the CDR3, the DNA is TGTGCCAGCAGTTTAGGACAATTACTGTTTTTT. Translated: CASSLGQLLFF.